This T cell receptor (beta chain) was captured in a study of shared clonotypes between healthy human individuals (dated by TCRdb to about 2020). About the investigation overall: The cohort comprised a couple of women and a few men aged 18 to 49 years. Each donor's leukapheresis produced roughly between roughly 0.94 and 9.5 billion PBMCs. To estimate repertoire size and how much clonotypes are shared between individuals, the study performed deep sequencing of blood TCR repertoires from 4 to 6 healthy adults. For each donor, CD4 naive and CD4 memory were each run on three plates, CD8 naive on two plates, and CD8 memory on one plate. Libraries were prepared and TCR repertoires were sequenced by different laboratories using diverse techniques, in order to increase sequencing depth and limit assay-specific biases. Points the paper makes about the study in general: When several donors were compared, the shared fraction of clonotypes was roughly 4.8% for naive CD4, about 4% for naive CD8, 2% to 2.5% for memory CD4, and 0.4% for memory CD8. Pairwise subsampling indicated that sequencing depth was expected to affect the degree of clonotype sharing among donors. Only blood was sampled, and tissue TCR repertoires likely differ from those in blood. Higher generation probabilities were observed for clonotypes shared by all four sorted-subset donors than for non-shared clonotypes. The genetic and exposure-history diversity represented was limited by the small number of donors. Rarefaction of sorted-subset datasets indicated incomplete sequencing despite the large sequencing depth. Estimated clonotype richness was generally larger for naive than for memory subsets.

TCR CDR3 regions were amplified from genomic DNA by multiplex PCR using the deep immunoSEQ assay. Genomic DNA extracted from each cell subset was distributed evenly over all wells of several immunoSEQ 96-well plates, and each plate served as one replicate. For sorted subsets, roughly 0.2 ug genomic DNA, equal to tens of thousands of T cell genomes, was loaded into each replicate PCR. The purified libraries were quantified using a Qubit 3.0 fluorometer, sized with a Bioanalyzer 2100, and then quantified again using the KAPA Library Quantification kit. Each immunoSEQ 96-well plate was sequenced on its own single-read 150-cycle Illumina NextSeq 550 flow cell. Turning to the authors' computational methods: Because the immunoSEQ output included only junctional sequences and no quality scores, the filtering could not be the same as the filtering used for full-length reads. Sequences were annotated with PyIR, a Python wrapper for IgBLAST v1.9, and V/J genes and CDR3 were assigned using IMGT germline references. Reads were filtered out if the reads had weak V/J assignments (E-value above 1e-6), no CDR3, stop codons, out-of-frame junctions, or ambiguous translated residues. A V3J clonotype was defined by an identical inferred V gene, J gene, and CDR3 amino acid sequence. To compute the percentage overlap between repertoires, the number of shared unique clonotypes was divided by the size of the smaller repertoire. RTK rarefaction, the Chao1 estimator, and Recon v2.1 estimates of unobserved clonotypes were used to assess repertoire richness. Generation probabilities for all TCRbeta clonotypes obtained by the gDNA method from several donors were computed using OLGA. Held by TCRdb, this immuneACCESS table contains in-frame sequences only and omits some clones. Under half of the omission traces to an unresolved V gene where checked; the cause of the rest is unknown. V and J calls and clone size follow that table, whereas D and trimming were derived from the DNA. The sample profile shows 300,000 to 400,000 clones; about 70% of them were found once. 8% to 13% of the sample is taken by the ten largest.

This clone has just a few counts. Its antigen specificity is not known. No quality values exist for individual bases; no much larger clone is one base distant. Donors were healthy HIV-negative adults with no recently reported acute infections or vaccinations. Only Caucasian adults living in Nashville, Tennessee, USA were represented among the donors. CD4+ T cells were enriched by magnetic negative selection, after which naive cells were positively selected on CD45RA and the negative fraction was taken as the memory subset. After blood collection by leukapheresis, PBMCs were isolated using Ficoll-Histopaque density gradient centrifugation and then cryopreserved in the vapor phase of liquid nitrogen. Analytical flow cytometry was used to check the purity and quantity of each magnetically sorted T cell population. Genomic DNA was isolated from every sorted fraction and measured by UV absorbance on a Nanodrop 2000c.

Based on the germline V gene (reference sequence), the CDR1 and CDR2 sequences are LNHDA and SQIVND. Including the terminal cysteine and phenylalanine, the CDR3 comprises 17 residues. Just the 51-base CDR3 DNA is kept, in frame starting at base 1. Trimming takes 3 bases from V and 2 bases from J, and the germline ends sit 17 bases apart. The source is a man aged 25 to 45 in good health. Material for sequencing was memory CD4+ T cells sorted from blood. The cell subset or site label, read with the paper, signifies: CD45RA-negative fraction. The V gene is TRBV19 and the J gene is TRBJ1-5, with TRBD1 tentatively as D gene (5 bases match). The DNA sequence is TGTGCCAGTAGTATCGAGGCTCAGGGAAGGGGCAATCAGCCCCAGCATTTT. Its protein product is CASSIEAQGRGNQPQHF.